This T cell receptor beta chain was sequenced in a study of neoadjuvant anti-PD-1 for oral cavity cancer (dated by TCRdb to the early 2020s). About the investigation overall: Three to four biweekly doses of nivolumab at 3 mg/kg were mostly administered to patients before curative-intent surgical resection. Patients with complete response, partial response or stable disease by RECIST 1.1 were defined as responders, whereas patients with progression were defined as non-responders. The parent correlative cohort had around 13 patients and a response rate of about 31%. Patients who did not progress were given a fourth nivolumab dose at about day 43 and had definitive surgical resection on days 50-56. Broad study findings and their caveats: The TCR analyses had only a few patients in each response group, and the authors called for validation in larger cohorts. Higher pretreatment blood TCRbeta clonality and lower post-treatment tumor TCRbeta clonality were correlated with higher pretreatment blood Treg/Th17 ratios. After neoadjuvant nivolumab, significantly higher T cell clonality (Gini index) was found within PBMCs in non-responders than in responders.

For deep sequencing, each PBMC sample was run in six replicates, with libraries mostly built from about 0.45 ug of input genomic DNA. The immunoSEQ hsTCRbeta kit was used to prepare TCRbeta libraries according to the manufacturer's instructions. An Illumina NovaSeq 6000 S4 flow cell was used to sequence the final libraries, which had first been combined to 3 nM. The study's own analysis went as follows. Raw data preprocessing and quality control were performed with the immunoSEQ Analyzer. The analysis was restricted to productive rearrangements, with each unique CDR3 amino acid sequence defining a clonotype. Repertoire clonality was estimated as the Gini-Simpson index, which was computed with the R package tcR. Gini indices were compared with Student's t test, and associations with tumor size change were assessed by Pearson correlation. TCRdb took over this immuneACCESS table, retaining in-frame rearrangements with V and J assigned. Such tables are incomplete; in checked studies, under half of the missing clones stem from an unresolved V gene, and the remainder is unexplained. V and J calls and clone size come straight from that table; D and trimming were deduced from the DNA. For this sample there are roughly 8,800 clones; 60% to 65% appear just once. The ten largest clones take up 4% to 4.5% of the sample.

After removal of 9 bases from V and 6 bases from J, the junction retains 7 bases not matched to a gene. The CDR3 has 14 amino acids, counting the end cysteine and phenylalanine. The sequence is cut down to CDR3 DNA, 42 bases in frame from base 1. Via the germline V gene (reference sequence), CDR1 is LNHDA and CDR2 SQIVND. This clone appeared a few times. Its antigen remains undetermined. Qualities for individual bases were not recorded, and no much larger clone is one base off. Explained via the paper, the time point label denotes: after neoadjuvant nivolumab, at surgical resection. Patients were newly diagnosed with stage II-IVA oral cavity squamous cell carcinoma and had received no prior systemic or radiation treatment. The cohort consisted of patients with HPV-negative, locally advanced oral cavity squamous cell carcinoma. Peripheral blood mononuclear cells were analyzed directly and were not maintained or expanded in culture. The samples were obtained from a longitudinal correlative study of a single-arm phase II trial testing neoadjuvant nivolumab in oral cavity squamous cell carcinoma. Genomic DNA-based TCRbeta sequencing was performed on subject-matched pre- and post-treatment PBMCs and tumors from three responders and three non-responders. Peripheral blood mononuclear cells were collected before nivolumab treatment and were collected again after treatment, at the time of surgery. The Maxwell RSC DNA from Cells kit was used to extract genomic DNA from PBMCs.

The chain links TRBV19 with TRBJ2-2; TRBD2 agrees with 10 junctional bases. The receptor's source is a person aged 35-79 years with oral cavity squamous cell carcinoma. This sample comprised PBMCs, obtained after nivolumab (anti-PD-1) treatment. The encoded CDR3 is CASLAGELAGELFF. The nucleotide sequence is TGTGCCAGCCTAGCGGGGGAACTAGCCGGGGAGCTGTTTTTT.